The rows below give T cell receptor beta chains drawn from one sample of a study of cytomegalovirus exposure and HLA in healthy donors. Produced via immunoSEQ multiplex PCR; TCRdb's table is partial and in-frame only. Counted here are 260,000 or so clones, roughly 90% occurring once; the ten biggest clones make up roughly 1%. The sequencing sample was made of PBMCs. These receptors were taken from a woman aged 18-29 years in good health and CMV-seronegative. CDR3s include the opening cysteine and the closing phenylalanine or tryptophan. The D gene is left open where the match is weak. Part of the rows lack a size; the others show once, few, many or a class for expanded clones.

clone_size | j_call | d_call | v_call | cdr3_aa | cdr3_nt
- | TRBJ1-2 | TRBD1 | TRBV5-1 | CASSPRQGDGYTF | TGCGCCAGCAGCCCGAGACAGGGGGATGGCTACACCTTC
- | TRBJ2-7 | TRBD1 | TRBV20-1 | CRVQGSYEQYF | TGCAGAGTACAGGGGTCCTACGAGCAGTACTTC
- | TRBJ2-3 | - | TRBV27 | CASRSTRDF | TGTGCCAGCAGGAGCACGCGGGATTTT
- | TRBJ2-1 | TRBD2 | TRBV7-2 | CASSLPLAAYNEQFF | TGTGCCAGCAGCTTACCACTAGCGGCCTACAATGAGCAGTTCTTC
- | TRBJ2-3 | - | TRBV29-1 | CSVEDQRLVMSTDTQYF | TGCAGCGTTGAAGATCAAAGGCTAGTTATGAGCACAGATACGCAGTATTTT
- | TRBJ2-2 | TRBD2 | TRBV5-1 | CASSLGPTGGGSTGELFF | TGCGCCAGCAGCTTGGGGCCAACGGGAGGCGGCTCTACCGGGGAGCTGTTTTTT
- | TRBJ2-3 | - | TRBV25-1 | CASRWGGGTDTQYF | TGTGCCAGCAGGTGGGGCGGGGGCACAGATACGCAGTATTTT
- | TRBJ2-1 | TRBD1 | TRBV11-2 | CASSPSGTGYNEQFF | TGTGCCAGCAGCCCGTCCGGGACAGGGTACAATGAGCAGTTCTTC
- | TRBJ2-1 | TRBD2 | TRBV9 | CASRGSGSSYNEQFF | TGTGCCAGCAGAGGGAGCGGGAGCTCCTACAATGAGCAGTTCTTC
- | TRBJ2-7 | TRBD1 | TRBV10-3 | CAISDVGQGSSYEQYF | TGTGCCATCAGTGACGTAGGACAGGGGAGCTCCTACGAGCAGTACTTC
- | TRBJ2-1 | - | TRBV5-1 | CASSRETGSPNEQFF | TGCGCCAGCAGCCGCGAAACGGGGTCACCGAATGAGCAGTTCTTC
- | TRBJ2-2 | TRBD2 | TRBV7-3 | CASSPWLAGGPGAGELFF | TGTGCCAGCAGCCCGTGGTTAGCGGGAGGGCCTGGGGCCGGGGAGCTGTTTTTT
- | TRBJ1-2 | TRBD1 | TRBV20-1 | CSANRGGGYTF | TGCAGTGCTAACAGGGGAGGTGGCTACACCTTC
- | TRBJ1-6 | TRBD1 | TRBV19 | CASSAPGQGNSPLHF | TGTGCCAGTAGTGCCCCGGGACAGGGGAATTCACCCCTCCACTTT
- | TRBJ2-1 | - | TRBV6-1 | CASSEGPPGHGEQFF | TGTGCCAGCAGTGAGGGTCCCCCGGGACACGGAGAGCAGTTCTTC
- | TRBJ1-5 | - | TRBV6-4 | CASRHEMSNQPQHF | TGTGCCAGCAGACACGAAATGAGCAATCAGCCCCAGCATTTT
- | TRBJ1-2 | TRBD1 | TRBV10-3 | CAISESKQGAWGYTF | TGTGCCATCAGTGAGTCTAAACAGGGGGCTTGGGGCTACACCTTC
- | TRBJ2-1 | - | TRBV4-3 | CASSQDRRGVNPYNEQFF | TGCGCCAGCAGCCAAGATCGAAGGGGCGTGAACCCATACAATGAGCAGTTCTTC
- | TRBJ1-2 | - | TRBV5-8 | CASSPPFGRVEYGYTF | TGTGCCAGCAGCCCGCCATTCGGCAGGGTAGAATATGGCTACACCTTC
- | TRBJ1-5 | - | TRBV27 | CASSFSGSQPQHF | TGTGCCAGCAGTTTCTCCGGGAGTCAGCCCCAGCATTTT
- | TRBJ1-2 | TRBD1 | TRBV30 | CAWRPVGQGPTNYGYTF | TGTGCCTGGAGGCCCGTGGGACAGGGACCTACTAACTATGGCTACACCTTC
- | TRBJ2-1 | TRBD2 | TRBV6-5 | CASSYVGGDGEQFF | TGTGCCAGCAGTTACGTGGGAGGGGACGGCGAGCAGTTCTTC
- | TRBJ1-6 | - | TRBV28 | CASRGVDSPLHF | TGTGCCAGCCGTGGAGTGGATTCACCCCTCCACTTT
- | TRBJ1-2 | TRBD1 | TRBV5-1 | CASSLVAGTGGSVNYGYTF | TGCGCCAGCAGCCTAGTGGCTGGGACAGGGGGGAGTGTTAACTATGGCTACACCTTC
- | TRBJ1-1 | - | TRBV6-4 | CASSESEVTEAFF | TGTGCCAGCAGTGAATCAGAGGTTACTGAAGCTTTCTTT
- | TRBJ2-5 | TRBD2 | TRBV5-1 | CASGGGRQETQYF | TGCGCCAGCGGCGGGGGGAGACAAGAGACCCAGTACTTC
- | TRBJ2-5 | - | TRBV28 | CASMTSGKETQYF | TGTGCCAGCATGACAAGCGGAAAAGAGACCCAGTACTTC
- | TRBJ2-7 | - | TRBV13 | CASTEGSGSYEQYF | TGTGCCAGCACCGAGGGCAGCGGCTCCTACGAGCAGTACTTC
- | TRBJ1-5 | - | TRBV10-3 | CAISGAKNQPQHF | TGTGCCATCAGTGGGGCCAAGAATCAGCCCCAGCATTTT
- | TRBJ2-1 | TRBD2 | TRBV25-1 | CASSPGWGLAGNNEQFF | TGTGCCAGCAGCCCGGGGTGGGGACTAGCGGGAAACAATGAGCAGTTCTTC
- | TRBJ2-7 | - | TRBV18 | CASSPRDFSDEQYF | TGTGCCAGCTCACCACGGGACTTCTCGGACGAGCAGTACTTC
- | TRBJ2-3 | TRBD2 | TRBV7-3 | CASWITGLVLNTQYF | TGTGCCAGCTGGATAACGGGACTAGTCCTAAATACGCAGTATTTT
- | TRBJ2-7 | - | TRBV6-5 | CASSYSVSYEQYF | TGTGCCAGCAGTTACTCTGTCAGCTACGAGCAGTACTTC
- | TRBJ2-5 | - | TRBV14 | CASSRDNGETQYF | TGTGCCAGCAGCCGGGACAACGGAGAGACCCAGTACTTC
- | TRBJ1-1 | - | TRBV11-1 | CASSDPQQEVTNTEAFF | TGTGCCAGCAGCGACCCCCAACAAGAGGTCACGAACACTGAAGCTTTCTTT
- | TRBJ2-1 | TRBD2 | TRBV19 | CASNGREGRVEQFF | TGTGCCAGTAATGGGCGGGAGGGCCGTGTTGAGCAGTTCTTC
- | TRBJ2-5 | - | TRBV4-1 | CAVPRGEETQYF | TGCGCCGTCCCTCGCGGGGAAGAGACCCAGTACTTC
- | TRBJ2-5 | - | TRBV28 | CARSAAAKETQYF | TGTGCCAGGAGTGCAGCGGCAAAAGAGACCCAGTACTTC
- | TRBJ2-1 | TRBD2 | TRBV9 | CASSVLSGLAGEQFF | TGTGCCAGCAGCGTCTTGTCGGGACTAGCAGGTGAGCAGTTCTTC
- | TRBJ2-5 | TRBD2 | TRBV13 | CASSLGGTTDETQYF | TGTGCCAGCAGCTTAGGAGGGACTACGGATGAGACCCAGTACTTC
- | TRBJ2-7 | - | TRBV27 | CASSLGSTGHYEQYF | TGTGCCAGCAGTTTGGGGTCAACAGGACACTACGAGCAGTACTTC
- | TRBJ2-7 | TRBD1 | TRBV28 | CAIRRQGSYEQYF | TGTGCCATTCGGAGACAGGGCTCCTACGAGCAGTACTTC
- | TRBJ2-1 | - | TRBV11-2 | CASSSLSVEQFF | TGTGCCAGCAGCTCACTTAGCGTTGAGCAGTTCTTC
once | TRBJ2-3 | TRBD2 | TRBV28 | CASRQAGVRTDTQYF | TGTGCCAGCAGACAAGCGGGAGTCCGGACAGATACGCAGTATTTT
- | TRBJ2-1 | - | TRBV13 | CASSLAHGVGGFEDEQFF | TGTGCCAGCAGCTTGGCTCACGGCGTGGGCGGGTTCGAGGATGAGCAGTTCTTC
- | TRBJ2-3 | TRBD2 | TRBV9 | CASSISSSGDTDTQYF | TGTGCCAGCAGCATCAGCTCTAGCGGAGACACAGATACGCAGTATTTT
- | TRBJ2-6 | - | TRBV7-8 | CASSLGVSGANVLTF | TGTGCCAGCAGCTTAGGTGTATCTGGGGCCAACGTCCTGACTTTC
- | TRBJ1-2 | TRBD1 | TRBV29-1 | CSVYSGQGHGYTF | TGCAGCGTTTACAGCGGACAGGGGCACGGCTACACCTTC
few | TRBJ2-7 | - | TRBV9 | CASSVDQTYEQYF | TGTGCCAGCAGCGTAGACCAGACCTACGAGCAGTACTTC
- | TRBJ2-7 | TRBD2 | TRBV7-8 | CASSGGRLSSYEQYF | TGTGCCAGCAGCGGCGGGAGGCTGAGCTCCTACGAGCAGTACTTC
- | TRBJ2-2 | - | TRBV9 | CASSVAPRDNTGELFF | TGTGCCAGCAGCGTAGCTCCCAGGGATAACACCGGGGAGCTGTTTTTT
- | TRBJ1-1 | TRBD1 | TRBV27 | CASSPRQGWTEAFF | TGTGCCAGCAGTCCTCGACAGGGGTGGACTGAAGCTTTCTTT